In this sample, the clone carrying this TCR beta chain turned up many times. Its specificity is unknown. The CDR3 extends over 12 amino acids. Per germline, CDR1 SEHNR and CDR2 FQNEAQ (reference sequence). The germline V and J ends were trimmed by 5 bases and 10 bases, with 12 bases remaining between them. Investigators amplified TCR beta CDR3 regions from RNA transcripts. HTBI primers were used in a first-round RT-PCR, which preceded a second-round multiplex PCR. MiXCR, run by TCRdb on the multiplex PCR reads, gives a single entry per CDR3 protein. The data contain about 58,000 distinct CDR3 sequences, about half of them singletons. These data are taken from a study of Graves' ophthalmopathy and Graves' hyperthyroidism. For the study at large: Peripheral blood samples were taken at initial diagnosis, before any treatment.

Study conclusions and caveats: Most expanded thyroid clonotypes above 0.001 frequency also appeared in blood.

Exclusion covered patients with other autoimmune diseases or uncontrolled infections (as well as pregnancy or lactation). The chain is built from TRBV7-9 and TRBJ1-5; maybe TRBD1 (6 bases). The origin of this receptor is an adult woman with Graves' ophthalmopathy. Sequenced sample: peripheral blood. CDR3 sequence reads: CASSPTGSPQHF. DNA for the CDR3: TGTGCCAGCAGCCCTACAGGGTCACCCCAGCATTTT.